This T cell receptor beta chain derives from a study of shared clonotypes between healthy human individuals. On this clone itself: The same CDR3 can be traced to other DNA sequences in this sample.

Germline V gene data show CDR1 as SGHTA and CDR2 as FQGNSA. V was trimmed by 3 bases and J by 5 bases, leaving 8 bases between them. This CDR3 is built from 12 residues. As handled by the study authors: Filtering was not the same, since immunoSEQ gave junction-only sequences without quality scores. Generated by immunoSEQ multiplex PCR, the TCRdb table keeps only in-frame clones and is missing some. That table supplies the V and J calls and clone size; D and trimming were determined from the DNA. The sample has some 2 million clones; approximately 95% are singletons. The sequenced sample was naive CD4+ T cells sorted from blood. Subset of the sample: CD45RA+ positively selected. V usage is TRBV7-2 and J usage is TRBJ2-7; D call uncertain. This TCR came from a man aged 18 to 30 in good health. The CDR3 DNA follows: TGTGCCAGCAGCTTGGGCTGGGACGAGCAGTACTTC. Its translation is CASSLGWDEQYF.